This T cell receptor (beta chain) was retrieved from a study of T cell repertoires in cytomegalovirus infection. Across the whole study: Recently identified HLA-C-restricted CMV epitopes were among the peptides used. CMV infection and matching HLA type were both indicated by public TCR beta signatures.

Only one count was recorded for this clonotype. Its matching antigen is unknown. TCRdb ran MiXCR on the reads and lists one entry per CDR3 protein. The profile shows about 830,000 distinct CDR3 sequences, about 31% of them singletons. Per the germline V gene, CDR1 is MNHNY and CDR2 is SVGAGI (reference sequence). Losses at the gene ends were 1 base for V and 0 bases for J; bases not matched to a gene: 9. CDR3 length: 19 amino acids. Study-level findings and limits: HLA-C-restricted CMV-specific TCR beta clonotypes were dominant in the ex vivo response.

The receptor's source is a human donor in good health (CMV status not recorded). Some clones in this sample may be carry-over from other donors' samples. Material: cultured CD8+ T cells from PBMCs, obtained from culture after CMV antigen stimulation. The chain carries TRBV6-6 and TRBJ1-1; 12 nucleotides line up with TRBD1. The CDR3 here is CASSYLKGGTGGLNTEAFF. CDR3 nucleotide sequence: TGTGCCAGCAGTTACTTAAAAGGTGGGACAGGGGGCCTGAACACTGAAGCTTTCTTT.